The T cell receptor (beta chain) under discussion was sequenced for a study of cytomegalovirus exposure and HLA in healthy donors. Background on the study: Sequencing of about 179 million T cells in an earlier analysis found around 110 million unique TCR beta sequences. Study-wide points: Most CMV-associated TCR beta chains appeared HLA-restricted in a later analysis. Another analysis was done later, and it associated 17,000 or so TCR beta sequences with HLA alleles at 0.05 false discovery rate. Several V segments, TRBV6-2 and TRBV6-3 among them, could not be told apart and were dropped.

As concerns this clone: What it recognizes is unknown.

PCR was performed using 60 Vbeta and 13 Jbeta primers. Clones were sequenced by immunoSEQ multiplex PCR, and TCRdb holds only the in-frame ones, with some missing. The table shows approximately 180,000 clones, with roughly 70% occurring only once. The J segment lost 7 bases and the V segment lost 4 bases, leaving 11 bases of the junction unmatched. The germline gives CDR1 MGHRA, CDR2 YSYEKL. The CDR3 runs to 16 residues. The chain has TRBV4-1 and TRBJ2-1; 9 bases line up with TRBD2. The material sequenced was PBMCs. The sequence was obtained from a young woman in good health and CMV-seronegative. This chain's CDR3 is CASSLLGREGRNEQFF. The DNA of the CDR3 is TGCGCCAGCAGCCTACTGGGGCGGGAGGGCCGTAATGAGCAGTTCTTC.